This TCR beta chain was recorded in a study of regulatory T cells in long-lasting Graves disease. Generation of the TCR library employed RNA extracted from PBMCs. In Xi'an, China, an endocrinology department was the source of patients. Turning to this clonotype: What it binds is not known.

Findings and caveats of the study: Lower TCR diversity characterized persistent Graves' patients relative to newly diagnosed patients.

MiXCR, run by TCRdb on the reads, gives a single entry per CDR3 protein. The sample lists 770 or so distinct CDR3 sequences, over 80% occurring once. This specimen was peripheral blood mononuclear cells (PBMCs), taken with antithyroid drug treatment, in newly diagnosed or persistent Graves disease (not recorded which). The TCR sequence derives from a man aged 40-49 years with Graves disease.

The CDR3 nucleotides are TGTGCCAGCAGTCTGGGGACAGGTAACTCCGAGCAGTACTTC. Translating it yields CASSLGTGNSEQYF. This chain uses TRBV27 with TRBJ2-7; 8 nucleotides line up with TRBD1. Germline V gene data show CDR1 as MNHEY and CDR2 as SMNVEV (reference sequence). V trimming: 5 bases; J trimming: 6 bases; junction bases outside the gene matches: 9. The CDR3 length is 14 residues.